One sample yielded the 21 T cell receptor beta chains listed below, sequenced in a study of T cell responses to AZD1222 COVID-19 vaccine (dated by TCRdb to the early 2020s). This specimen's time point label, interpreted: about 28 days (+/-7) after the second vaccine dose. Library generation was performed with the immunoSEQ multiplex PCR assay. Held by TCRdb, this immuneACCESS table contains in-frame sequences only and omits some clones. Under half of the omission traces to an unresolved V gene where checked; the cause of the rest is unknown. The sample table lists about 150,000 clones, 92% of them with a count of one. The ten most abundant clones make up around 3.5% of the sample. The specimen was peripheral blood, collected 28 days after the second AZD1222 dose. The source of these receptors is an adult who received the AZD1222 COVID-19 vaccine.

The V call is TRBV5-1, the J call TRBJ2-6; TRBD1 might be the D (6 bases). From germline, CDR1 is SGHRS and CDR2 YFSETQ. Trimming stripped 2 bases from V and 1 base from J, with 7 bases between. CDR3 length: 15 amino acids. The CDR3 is CASSLQGSGANVLTF. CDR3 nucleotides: TGCGCCAGCAGCTTACAGGGTTCTGGGGCCAACGTCCTGACTTTC.

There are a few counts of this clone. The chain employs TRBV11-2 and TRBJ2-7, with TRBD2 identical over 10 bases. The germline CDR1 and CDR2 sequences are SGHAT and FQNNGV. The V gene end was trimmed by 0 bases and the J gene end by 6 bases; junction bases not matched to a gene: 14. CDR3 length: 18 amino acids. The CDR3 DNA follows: TGTGCCAGCAGCTTAGAGACGTTGACTAGCGGGCCCGAGGCCGAGCAGTACTTC. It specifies CASSLETLTSGPEAEQYF.

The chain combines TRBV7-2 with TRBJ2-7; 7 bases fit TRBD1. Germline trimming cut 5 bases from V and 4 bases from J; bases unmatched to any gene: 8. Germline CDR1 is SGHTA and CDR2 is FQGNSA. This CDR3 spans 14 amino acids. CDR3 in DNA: TGTGCCAGCAGCCCTATGGGACAGCCGTACGAGCAGTACTTC. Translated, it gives CASSPMGQPYEQYF.

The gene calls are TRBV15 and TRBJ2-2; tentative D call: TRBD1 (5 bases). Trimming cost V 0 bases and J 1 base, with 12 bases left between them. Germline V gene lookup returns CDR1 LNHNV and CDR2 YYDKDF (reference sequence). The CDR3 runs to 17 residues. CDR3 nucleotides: TGTGCCACCAGCAGAGATTACCCCAGGGAGAACACCGGGGAGCTGTTTTTT. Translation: CATSRDYPRENTGELFF. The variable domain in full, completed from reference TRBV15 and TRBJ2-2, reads DAMVIQNPRYQVTQFGKPVTLSCSQTLNHNVMYWYQQKSSQAPKLLFHYYDKDFNNEADTPDNFQSRRPNTSFCFLDIRSPGLGDTAMYLCATSRDYPRENTGELFFGEGSRLTVL.

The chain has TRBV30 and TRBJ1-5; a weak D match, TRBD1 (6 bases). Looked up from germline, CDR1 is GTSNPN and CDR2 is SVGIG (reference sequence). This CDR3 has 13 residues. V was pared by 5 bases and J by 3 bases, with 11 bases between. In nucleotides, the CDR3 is TGTGCCTGGGGAGGGGGGGCCAATCAGCCCCAGCATTTT. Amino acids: CAWGGGANQPQHF.

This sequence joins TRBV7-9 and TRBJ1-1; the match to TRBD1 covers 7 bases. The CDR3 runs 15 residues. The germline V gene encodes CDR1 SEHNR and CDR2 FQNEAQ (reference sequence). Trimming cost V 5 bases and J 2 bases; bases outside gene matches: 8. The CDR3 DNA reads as TGTGCCAGCAGCGGATACGGGACAGTCAACACTGAAGCTTTCTTT. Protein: CASSGYGTVNTEAFF.

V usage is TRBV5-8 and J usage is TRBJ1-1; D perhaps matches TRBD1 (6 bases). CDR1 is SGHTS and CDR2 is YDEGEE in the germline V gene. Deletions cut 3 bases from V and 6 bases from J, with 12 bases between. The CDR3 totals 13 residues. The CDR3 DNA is TGTGCCAGCAGCTACGGCCAGGGGTCTGAAGCTTTCTTT. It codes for CASSYGQGSEAFF.

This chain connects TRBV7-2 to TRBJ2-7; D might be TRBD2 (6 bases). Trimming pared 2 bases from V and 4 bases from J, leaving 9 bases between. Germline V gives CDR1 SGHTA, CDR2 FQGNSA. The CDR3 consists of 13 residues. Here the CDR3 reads CASSLNSGYEQYF. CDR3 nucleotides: TGTGCCAGCAGCTTAAACAGCGGGTACGAGCAGTACTTC.

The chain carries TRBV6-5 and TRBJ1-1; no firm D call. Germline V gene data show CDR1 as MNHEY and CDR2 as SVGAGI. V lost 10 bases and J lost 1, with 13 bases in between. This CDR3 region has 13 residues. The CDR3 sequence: CATTEPENTEAFF. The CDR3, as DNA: TGTGCCACCACGGAGCCCGAGAACACTGAAGCTTTCTTT.

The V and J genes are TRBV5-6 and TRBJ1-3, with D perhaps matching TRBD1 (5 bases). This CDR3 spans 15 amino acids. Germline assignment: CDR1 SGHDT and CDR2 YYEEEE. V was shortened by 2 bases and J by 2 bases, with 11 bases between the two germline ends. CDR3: CASSLEGLTGNTIYF. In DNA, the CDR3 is TGTGCCAGCAGCTTAGAGGGGCTGACTGGAAACACCATATATTTT.

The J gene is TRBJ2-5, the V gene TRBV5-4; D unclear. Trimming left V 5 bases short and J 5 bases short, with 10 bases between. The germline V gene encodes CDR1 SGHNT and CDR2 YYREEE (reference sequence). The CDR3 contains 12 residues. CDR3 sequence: CASSYEVETQYF. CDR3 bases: TGTGCCAGCAGTTATGAGGTGGAGACCCAGTACTTC. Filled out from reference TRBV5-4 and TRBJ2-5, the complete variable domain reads ETGVTQSPTHLIKTRGQQVTLRCSSQSGHNTVSWYQQALGQGPQFIFQYYREEENGRGNFPPRFSGLQFPNYSSELNVNALELDDSALYLCASSYEVETQYFGPGTRLLVL.

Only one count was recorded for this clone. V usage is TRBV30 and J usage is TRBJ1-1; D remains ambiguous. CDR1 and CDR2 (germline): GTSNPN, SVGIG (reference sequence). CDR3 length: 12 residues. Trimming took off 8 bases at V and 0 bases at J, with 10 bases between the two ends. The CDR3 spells CAGMWLNTEAFF. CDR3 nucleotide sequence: TGTGCCGGGATGTGGTTGAACACTGAAGCTTTCTTT. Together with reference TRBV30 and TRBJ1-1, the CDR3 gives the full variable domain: SQTIHQWPATLVQPVGSPLSLECTVEGTSNPNLYWYRQAAGRGLQLLFYSVGIGQISSEVPQNLSASRPQDRQFILSSKKLLLSDSGFYLCAGMWLNTEAFFGQGTRLTVV.

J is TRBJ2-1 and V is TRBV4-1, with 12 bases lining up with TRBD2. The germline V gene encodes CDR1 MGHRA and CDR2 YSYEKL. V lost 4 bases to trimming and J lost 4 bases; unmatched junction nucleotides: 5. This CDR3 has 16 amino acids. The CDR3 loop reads CASSRGLAGRYNEQFF. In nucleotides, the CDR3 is TGCGCCAGCAGCCGCGGACTAGCGGGACGATACAATGAGCAGTTCTTC.

The CDR3 nucleotides are TGTGCCAGCAGCTTGGGGGGACTAGCGGGGCTGAACAATGAGCAGTTCTTC. The encoded protein is CASSLGGLAGLNNEQFF. The rearrangement links TRBV5-4 to TRBJ2-1; 13 bases align to TRBD2. Per the germline V gene, CDR1 is SGHNT and CDR2 is YYREEE (reference sequence). V dropped 0 bases and J dropped 5; count of bases not matched to a gene: 5. This CDR3 contains 17 residues.

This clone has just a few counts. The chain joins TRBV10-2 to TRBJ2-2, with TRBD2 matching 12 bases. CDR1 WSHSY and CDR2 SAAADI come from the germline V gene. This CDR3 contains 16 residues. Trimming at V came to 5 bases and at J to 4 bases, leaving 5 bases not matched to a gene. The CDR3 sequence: CASSITSGRSTGELFF. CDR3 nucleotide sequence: TGCGCCAGCAGTATAACTAGCGGGAGGAGCACCGGGGAGCTGTTTTTT.

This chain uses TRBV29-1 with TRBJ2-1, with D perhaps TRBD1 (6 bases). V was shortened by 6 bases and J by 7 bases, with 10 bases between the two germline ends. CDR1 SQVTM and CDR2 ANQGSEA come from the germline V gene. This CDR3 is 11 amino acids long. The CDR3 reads CSVHQGNEQFF. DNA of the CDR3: TGCAGCGTGCATCAGGGGAATGAGCAGTTCTTC.

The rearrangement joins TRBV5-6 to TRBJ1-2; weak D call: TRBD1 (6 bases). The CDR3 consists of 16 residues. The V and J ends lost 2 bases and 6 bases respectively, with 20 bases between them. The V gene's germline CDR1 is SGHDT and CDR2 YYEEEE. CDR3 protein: CASSLTPLGGGDGYTF. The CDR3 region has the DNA TGTGCCAGCAGCTTAACTCCATTGGGTGGGGGCGATGGCTACACCTTC.

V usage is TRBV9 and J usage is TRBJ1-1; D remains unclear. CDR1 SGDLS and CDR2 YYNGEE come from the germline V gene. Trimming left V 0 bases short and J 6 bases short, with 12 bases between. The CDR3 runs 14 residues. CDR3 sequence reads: CASSVGTYSSEAFF. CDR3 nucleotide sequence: TGTGCCAGCAGCGTAGGGACGTATTCCTCTGAAGCTTTCTTT. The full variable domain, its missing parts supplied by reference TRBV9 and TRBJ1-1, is DSGVTQTPKHLITATGQRVTLRCSPRSGDLSVYWYQQSLDQGLQFLIQYYNGEERAKGNILERFSAQQFPDLHSELNLSSLELGDSALYFCASSVGTYSSEAFFGQGTRLTVV.

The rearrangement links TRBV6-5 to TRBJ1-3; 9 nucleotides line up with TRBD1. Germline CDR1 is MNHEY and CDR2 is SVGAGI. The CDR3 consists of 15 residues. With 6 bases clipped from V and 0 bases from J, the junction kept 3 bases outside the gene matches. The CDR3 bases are TGTGCCAGCAGGCAGACAGGGGGCTCTGGAAACACCATATATTTT. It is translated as CASRQTGGSGNTIYF.

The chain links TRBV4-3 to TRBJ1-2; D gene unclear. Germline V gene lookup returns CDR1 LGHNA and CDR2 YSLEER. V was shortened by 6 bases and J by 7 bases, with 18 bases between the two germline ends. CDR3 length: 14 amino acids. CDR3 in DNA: TGCGCCAGCAGGAGGAAGGGAGAGGTTGGTGGCTACACCTTC. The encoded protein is CASRRKGEVGGYTF.

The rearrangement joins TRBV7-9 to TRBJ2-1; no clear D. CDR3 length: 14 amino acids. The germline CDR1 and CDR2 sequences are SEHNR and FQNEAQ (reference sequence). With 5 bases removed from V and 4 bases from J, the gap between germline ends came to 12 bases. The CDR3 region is CASSPFSAYNEQFF. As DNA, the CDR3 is TGTGCCAGCAGCCCTTTTTCGGCTTACAATGAGCAGTTCTTC.